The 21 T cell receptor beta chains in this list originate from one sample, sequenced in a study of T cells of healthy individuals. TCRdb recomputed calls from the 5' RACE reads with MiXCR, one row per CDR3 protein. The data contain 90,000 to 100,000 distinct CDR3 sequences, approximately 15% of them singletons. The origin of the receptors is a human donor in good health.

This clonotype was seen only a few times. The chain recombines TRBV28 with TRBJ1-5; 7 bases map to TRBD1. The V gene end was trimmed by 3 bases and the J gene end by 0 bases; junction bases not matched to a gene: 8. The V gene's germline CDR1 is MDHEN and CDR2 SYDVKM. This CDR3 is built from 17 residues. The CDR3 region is CASSFPQGKYSNQPQHF. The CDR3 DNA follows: TGTGCCAGCAGTTTCCCACAGGGGAAATATAGCAATCAGCCCCAGCATTTT.

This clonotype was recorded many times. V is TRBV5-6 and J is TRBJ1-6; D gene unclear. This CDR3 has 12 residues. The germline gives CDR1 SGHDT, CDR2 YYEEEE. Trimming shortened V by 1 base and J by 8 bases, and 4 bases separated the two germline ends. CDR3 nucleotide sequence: TGTGCCAGCAGCTTGAGGGATTCACCCCTCCACTTT. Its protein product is CASSLRDSPLHF.

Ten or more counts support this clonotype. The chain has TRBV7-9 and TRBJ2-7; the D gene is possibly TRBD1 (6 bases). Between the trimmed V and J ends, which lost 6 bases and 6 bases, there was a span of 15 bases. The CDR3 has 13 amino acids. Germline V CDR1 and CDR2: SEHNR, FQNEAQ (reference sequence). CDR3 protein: CASSPNQGTEQYF. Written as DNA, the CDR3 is TGTGCCAGCAGTCCAAACCAGGGGACCGAGCAGTACTTC.

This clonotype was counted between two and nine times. Here the CDR3 DNA reads TGTGCCAGCAGCCTTACTAGCGGGCAGACCTACGAGCAGTACTTC. This encodes CASSLTSGQTYEQYF. The genes are TRBV11-2 and TRBJ2-7; TRBD2 matches 9 bases. The CDR3 has 15 amino acids. Looked up from germline, CDR1 is SGHAT and CDR2 is FQNNGV. V was clipped by 5 bases and J by 2 bases; unmatched bases: 7. Combining the CDR3 with reference TRBV11-2 and TRBJ2-7 gives the whole variable domain EAGVAQSPRYKIIEKRQSVAFWCNPISGHATLYWYQQILGQGPKLLIQFQNNGVVDDSQLPKDRFSAERLKGVDSTLKIQPAKLEDSAVYLCASSLTSGQTYEQYFGPGTRLTVT.

The CDR3 loop reads CSATTDLNTEAFF. CDR3 nucleotides: TGCAGTGCTACAACAGACCTTAACACTGAAGCTTTCTTT. The rearrangement joins TRBV20-1 to TRBJ1-1; D is uncertain. V was trimmed by 4 bases and J by 2 bases, leaving 11 bases between them. There are 13 residues in the CDR3. Germline CDR1 is DFQATT and CDR2 is SNEGSKA (reference sequence).

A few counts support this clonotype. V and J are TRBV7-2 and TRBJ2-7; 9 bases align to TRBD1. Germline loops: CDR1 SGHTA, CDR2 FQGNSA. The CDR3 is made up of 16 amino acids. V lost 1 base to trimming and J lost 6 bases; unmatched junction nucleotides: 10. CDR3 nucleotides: TGTGCCAGCAGCTTAGTCCATACAGGGGGCGGAGGCGAGCAGTACTTC. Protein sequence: CASSLVHTGGGGEQYF.

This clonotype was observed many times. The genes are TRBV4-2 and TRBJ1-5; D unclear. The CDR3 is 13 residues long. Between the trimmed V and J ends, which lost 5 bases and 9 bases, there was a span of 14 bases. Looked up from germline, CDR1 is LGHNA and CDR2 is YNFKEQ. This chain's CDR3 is CASSVGVVGPQHF. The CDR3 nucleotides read TGTGCCAGCAGCGTCGGGGTGGTGGGGCCCCAGCATTTT.

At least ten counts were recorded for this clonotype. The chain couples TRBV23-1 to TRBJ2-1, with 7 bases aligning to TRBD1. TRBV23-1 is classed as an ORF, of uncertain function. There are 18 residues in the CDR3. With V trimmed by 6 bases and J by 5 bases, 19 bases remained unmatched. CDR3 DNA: TGCGCCAGCAGCCTCAATATTTCCGAGACAGGGTTCCACAATGAGCAGTTCTTC. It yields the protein CASSLNISETGFHNEQFF.

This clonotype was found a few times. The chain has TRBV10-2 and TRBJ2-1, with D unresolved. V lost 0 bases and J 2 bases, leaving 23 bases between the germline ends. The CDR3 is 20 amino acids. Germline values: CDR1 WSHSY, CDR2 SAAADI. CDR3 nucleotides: TGCGCCAGCAGTGAGTCGGTTCCCGACTTCGATATTATGCCCTACAATGAGCAGTTCTTC. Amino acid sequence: CASSESVPDFDIMPYNEQFF.

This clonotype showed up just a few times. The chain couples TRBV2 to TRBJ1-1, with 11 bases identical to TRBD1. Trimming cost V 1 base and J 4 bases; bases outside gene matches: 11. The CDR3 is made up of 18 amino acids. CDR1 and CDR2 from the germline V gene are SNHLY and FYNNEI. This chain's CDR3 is CASSEGSPGTGGGTEAFF. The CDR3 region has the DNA TGTGCCAGCAGTGAAGGGAGCCCCGGGACAGGGGGTGGCACTGAAGCTTTCTTT.

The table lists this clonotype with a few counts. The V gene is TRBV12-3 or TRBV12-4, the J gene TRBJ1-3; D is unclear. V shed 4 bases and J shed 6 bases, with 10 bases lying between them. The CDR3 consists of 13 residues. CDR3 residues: CASSYRELNTIYF. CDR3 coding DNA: TGTGCCAGCAGTTATCGGGAGTTAAACACCATATATTTT.

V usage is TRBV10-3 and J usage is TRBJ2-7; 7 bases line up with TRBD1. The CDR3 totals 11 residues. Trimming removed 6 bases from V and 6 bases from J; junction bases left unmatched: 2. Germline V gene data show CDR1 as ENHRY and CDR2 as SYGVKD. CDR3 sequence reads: CAIRAGGEQYF. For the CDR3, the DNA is TGTGCCATCAGAGCAGGGGGCGAGCAGTACTTC.

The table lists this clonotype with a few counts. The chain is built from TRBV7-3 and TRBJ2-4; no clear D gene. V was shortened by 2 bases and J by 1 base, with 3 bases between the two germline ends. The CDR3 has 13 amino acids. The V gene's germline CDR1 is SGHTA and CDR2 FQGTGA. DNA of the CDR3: TGTGCCAGCAGCTTAGGGGCCAAAAACATTCAGTACTTC. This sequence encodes CASSLGAKNIQYF.

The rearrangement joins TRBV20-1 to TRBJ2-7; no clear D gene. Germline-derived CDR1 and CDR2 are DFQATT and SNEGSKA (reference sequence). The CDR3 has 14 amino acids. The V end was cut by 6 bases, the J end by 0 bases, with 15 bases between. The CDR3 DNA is TGCAGTGCGCAGCAGACGGGCGCCTCCTACGAGCAGTACTTC. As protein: CSAQQTGASYEQYF.

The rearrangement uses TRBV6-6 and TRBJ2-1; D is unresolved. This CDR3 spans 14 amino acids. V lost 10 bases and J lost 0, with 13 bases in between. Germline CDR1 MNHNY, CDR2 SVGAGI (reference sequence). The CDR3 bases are TGTGCCACGTCGGAGCCTAGCTCCTACAATGAGCAGTTCTTC. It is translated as CATSEPSSYNEQFF.

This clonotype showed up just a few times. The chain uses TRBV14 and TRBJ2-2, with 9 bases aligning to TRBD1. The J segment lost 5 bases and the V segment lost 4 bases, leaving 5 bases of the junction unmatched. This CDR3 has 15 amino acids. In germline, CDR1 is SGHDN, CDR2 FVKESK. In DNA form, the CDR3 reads TGTGCCAGCAGCCTAACAGGGGGCTGGACCGGGGAGCTGTTTTTT. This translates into CASSLTGGWTGELFF.

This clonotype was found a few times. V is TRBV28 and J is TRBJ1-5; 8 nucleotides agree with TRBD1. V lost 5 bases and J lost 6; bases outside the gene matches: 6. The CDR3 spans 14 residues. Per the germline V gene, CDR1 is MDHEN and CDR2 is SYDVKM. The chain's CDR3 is CASSPGGRGQPQHF. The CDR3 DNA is TGTGCCAGCAGTCCAGGGGGCCGGGGTCAGCCCCAGCATTTT.

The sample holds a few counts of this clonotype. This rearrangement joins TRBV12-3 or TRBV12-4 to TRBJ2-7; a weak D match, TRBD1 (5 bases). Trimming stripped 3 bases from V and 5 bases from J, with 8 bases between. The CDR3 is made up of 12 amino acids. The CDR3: CASSFTGHEQYF. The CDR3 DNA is TGTGCCAGCAGTTTTACAGGCCACGAGCAGTACTTC.

The CDR3 region has the DNA TGTGCCACCAGCAGAGAAGGGACACAAAGAGAGACCCAGTACTTC. It translates to CATSREGTQRETQYF. This chain connects TRBV15 to TRBJ2-5; tentative D call: TRBD1 (6 bases). This CDR3 is built from 15 residues. Per the germline V gene, CDR1 is LNHNV and CDR2 is YYDKDF (reference sequence). The ends were cut back, 0 bases at V and 4 bases at J, with 12 bases in the middle.

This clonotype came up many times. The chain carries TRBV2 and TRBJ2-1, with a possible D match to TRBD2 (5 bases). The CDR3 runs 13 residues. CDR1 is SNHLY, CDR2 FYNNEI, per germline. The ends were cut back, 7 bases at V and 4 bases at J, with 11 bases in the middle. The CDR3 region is CASTSTNYNEQFF. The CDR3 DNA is TGTGCCAGCACCTCGACTAATTACAATGAGCAGTTCTTC.

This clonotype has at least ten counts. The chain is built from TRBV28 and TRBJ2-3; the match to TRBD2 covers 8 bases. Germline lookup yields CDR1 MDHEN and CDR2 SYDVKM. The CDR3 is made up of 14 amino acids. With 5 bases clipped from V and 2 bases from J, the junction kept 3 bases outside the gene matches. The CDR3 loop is CASSPAGDTDTQYF. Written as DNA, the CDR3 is TGTGCCAGCAGTCCAGCGGGAGACACAGATACGCAGTATTTT.